One sample yielded the 24 T cell receptor beta chains listed below, sequenced in a study. TCRdb independently ran MiXCR on the RT-PCR reads; one entry per CDR3 protein. The table shows 650,000 to 800,000 distinct CDR3 sequences, with approximately 15% occurring only once. The specimen was memory CD4+ T cells from blood. Receptors were obtained from a female donor in good health, serving as a healthy control.

This clonotype was counted between two and nine times. J is TRBJ2-5 and V is TRBV6-2 or TRBV6-3; TRBD2 aligns across 9 bases. The CDR3 length is 17 residues. V gave up 6 bases and J gave up 5 bases; unmatched junction bases: 16. Germline values: CDR1 MNHEY, CDR2 SVGEGT. Written as DNA, the CDR3 is TGTGCCAGCAGCCGCCTAGCGGGACTATCTCAAAGTGAGACCCAGTACTTC. Protein product: CASSRLAGLSQSETQYF.

This clonotype was counted ten times or more. The chain combines TRBV10-3 with TRBJ2-2; a possible D gene is TRBD1 (5 bases). The CDR3 runs to 14 residues. V dropped 6 bases and J dropped 1 base, with 9 bases sitting between them. Germline V gene sequence: CDR1 ENHRY, CDR2 SYGVKD. The CDR3 loop is CAIRAGQNTGELFF. CDR3 in DNA: TGTGCCATCAGAGCCGGACAGAACACCGGGGAGCTGTTTTTT.

As for this clonotype: A much larger clone lies one base from this, so it may be a read error. V usage is TRBV27 and J usage is TRBJ2-1; no clear D. The V end lost 3 bases, the J end lost 8 bases, and 5 bases lay between the germline ends. The CDR3 covers 11 residues. From germline, CDR1 is MNHEY and CDR2 SMNVEV (reference sequence). The CDR3 bases are TGTGCCAGCAGTTTTTTTGATGAGCAGTTCTTC. It codes for CASSFFDEQFF.

This clonotype has just a few counts. The chain combines TRBV30 with TRBJ1-1; D unresolved. The CDR3 covers 13 residues. Germline CDR1 reads GTSNPN; CDR2 reads SVGIG (reference sequence). V was pared by 5 bases and J by 1 base, with 11 bases between. The CDR3 region is CAWEGWRNTEAFF. In nucleotides, the CDR3 is TGTGCCTGGGAGGGATGGCGGAACACTGAAGCTTTCTTT.

This clonotype was seen ten or more times. One junction end does not reproduce the germline sequence, and a read error may be involved. The gene calls are TRBV7-7 and TRBJ2-1, with TRBD1 identical over 8 bases. Germline lookup yields CDR1 SSHAT and CDR2 FNYEAQ (reference sequence). CDR3 length: 16 amino acids. CDR3 sequence reads: CASSAAQGGESYEQFF. The CDR3 coding sequence is TGTGCTAGCAGCGCCGCACAGGGGGGCGAATCATATGAGCAGTTCTTC.

The CDR3 DNA reads as TGCAGTGCGGCCCCGTCGGGCGGGAGGGCCCAAAGCGGGGAGCTGTTTTTT. It codes for CSAAPSGGRAQSGELFF. This chain joins TRBV20-1 and TRBJ2-2; 9 bases fit TRBD2. CDR3 length: 17 residues. V was pared by 6 bases and J by 7 bases, with 18 bases of the junction left unmatched. Germline lookup yields CDR1 DFQATT and CDR2 SNEGSKA (reference sequence).

This clonotype appeared a few times. This rearrangement joins TRBV20-1 to TRBJ2-2; 14 nucleotides agree with TRBD2. Unmatched junction bases numbered 7, after V lost 3 bases and J lost 7 bases. CDR3 length equals 16 residues. Germline loops: CDR1 DFQATT, CDR2 SNEGSKA (reference sequence). CDR3 nucleotide sequence: TGCAGTGCTAGCCCGACTAGCGGGGGGGCCGGCGGGGAGCTGTTTTTT. Amino acid sequence: CSASPTSGGAGGELFF.

This clonotype showed up just a few times. This chain joins TRBV6-5 and TRBJ2-6; tentative D call: TRBD1 (7 bases). The V end lost 2 bases, the J end lost 0 bases, and 11 bases lay between the germline ends. The CDR3 length is 17 residues. Germline CDR1 and CDR2: MNHEY and SVGAGI. The CDR3 sequence is CASSYGQEGSGANVLTF. The CDR3, as DNA: TGTGCCAGCAGTTACGGACAGGAGGGCTCTGGGGCCAACGTCCTGACTTTC.

This clonotype was seen many times. The V and J genes are TRBV6-6 and TRBJ2-7; D might be TRBD2 (5 bases). In germline, CDR1 is MNHNY, CDR2 SVGAGI (reference sequence). With 6 bases removed from V and 5 bases from J, the gap between germline ends came to 17 bases. This CDR3 comprises 14 residues. DNA of the CDR3: TGTGCCAGCAGACCGGGATCAAGGTGGGACGAGCAGTACTTC. Residues: CASRPGSRWDEQYF.

Ten or more counts support this clonotype. Written as DNA, the CDR3 is TGCAGTGCTCATGGATTAAGCCGGGAGACCCAGTACTTC. It yields the protein CSAHGLSRETQYF. The chain has TRBV20-1 and TRBJ2-5; the D is unclear. Germline CDR1 DFQATT, CDR2 SNEGSKA (reference sequence). V shed 5 bases and J shed 5 bases, with 15 bases lying between them. The CDR3 is 13 amino acids.

The rearrangement links TRBV3-1 to TRBJ1-5; D possibly corresponds to TRBD1 (5 bases). Trimming pared 5 bases from V and 3 bases from J, leaving 14 bases between. Germline lookup yields CDR1 LGHDT and CDR2 YNNKEL (reference sequence). CDR3 size: 15 residues. The CDR3 is CASSDHGTDNQPQHF. As DNA, the CDR3 is TGTGCCAGCAGCGACCACGGGACGGACAATCAGCCCCAGCATTTT.

The gene calls are TRBV20-1 and TRBJ1-4; D gene uncertain. This CDR3 has 13 residues. V was trimmed by 6 bases and J by 0 bases, leaving 8 bases between them. The V gene's germline CDR1 is DFQATT and CDR2 SNEGSKA (reference sequence). In DNA form, the CDR3 reads TGCAGTGCGGGGAGGGCAACTAATGAAAAACTGTTTTTT. This gives the protein CSAGRATNEKLFF.

This clonotype was counted only a few times. The chain is built from TRBV7-2 and TRBJ2-7; the D gene is possibly TRBD1 (6 bases). CDR3 size: 14 residues. The V end was cut by 7 bases, the J end by 1 base, with 14 bases between. Germline V gives CDR1 SGHTA, CDR2 FQGNSA. CDR3 bases: TGTGCCAGCACCCAAGACAGGTCTTCCTACGAGCAGTACTTC. Its translation: CASTQDRSSYEQYF.

This clonotype has at least ten counts. The chain uses TRBV7-2 and TRBJ2-7; D ambiguous. Trimming pared 2 bases from V and 5 bases from J, leaving 4 bases between. Germline V gene lookup returns CDR1 SGHTA and CDR2 FQGNSA. The CDR3 runs to 11 residues. CDR3 in DNA: TGTGCCAGCAGCTTAATTCACGAGCAGTACTTC. The encoded protein is CASSLIHEQYF.

The genes are TRBV12-3 or TRBV12-4 and TRBJ2-3, with 10 bases that match TRBD2. There are 15 residues in the CDR3. With V trimmed by 8 bases and J by 6 bases, 11 bases remained unmatched. CDR3 protein: CASGGSGGAWDTQYF. The CDR3, as DNA: TGTGCCAGCGGAGGAAGCGGGGGGGCCTGGGATACGCAGTATTTT.

V usage is TRBV6-5 and J usage is TRBJ2-2; perhaps D is TRBD1 or TRBD2 (6 bases each). The V gene lost 8 bases and the J gene lost 5 bases, with 18 bases spanning the gap. Germline lookup yields CDR1 MNHEY and CDR2 SVGAGI. The CDR3 sequence is 15 residues long. The CDR3 loop reads CASCTGFGRTGELFF. The CDR3 DNA reads TGTGCCAGCTGTACAGGGTTCGGGAGAACCGGGGAGCTGTTTTTT.

The CDR3 is CATSDAQGWYNEQFF. DNA for the CDR3: TGTGCCACCAGTGACGCGCAGGGGTGGTACAATGAGCAGTTCTTC. V and J are TRBV24-1 and TRBJ2-1, with D perhaps TRBD1 (6 bases). The germline V and J ends were trimmed by 4 bases and 4 bases, with 13 bases remaining between them. Germline CDR1 is KGHDR and CDR2 is SFDVKD. This CDR3 contains 15 residues.

This clonotype was counted at least ten times. V and J are TRBV12-3 or TRBV12-4 and TRBJ1-5, with D perhaps matching TRBD1 (5 bases). This CDR3 is 14 amino acids long. The V gene lost 4 bases and the J gene lost 0 bases, with 7 bases spanning the gap. The CDR3 reads CASSWGNSNQPQHF. The CDR3 DNA sequence: TGTGCCAGCAGTTGGGGGAATAGCAATCAGCCCCAGCATTTT.

This clonotype was recorded at least ten times. The J gene is TRBJ2-1, the V gene TRBV5-1; a possible D gene is TRBD2 (6 bases). From germline, CDR1 is SGHRS and CDR2 YFSETQ. Trimming cost V 2 bases and J 0 bases, with 12 bases left between them. The length of the CDR3 is 16 residues. The CDR3 protein is CASSLSSASSYNEQFF. The CDR3 DNA is TGCGCCAGCAGCTTATCTAGCGCGAGCTCCTACAATGAGCAGTTCTTC.

The chain couples TRBV20-1 to TRBJ1-1; possibly TRBD1 for D (5 bases). The CDR3 loop spans 16 amino acids. V was shortened by 0 bases and J by 3 bases, with 17 bases between the two germline ends. Looked up from germline, CDR1 is DFQATT and CDR2 is SNEGSKA (reference sequence). In DNA form, the CDR3 reads TGCAGTGCTAGAGATCCCACCCAGGGCAGAGACACTGAAGCTTTCTTT. Protein product: CSARDPTQGRDTEAFF.

This clonotype occurred many times. The chain joins TRBV4-3 to TRBJ2-3; 8 bases agree with TRBD1. This CDR3 spans 18 amino acids. Germline assignment: CDR1 LGHNA and CDR2 YSLEER. V was pared by 9 bases and J by 2 bases, with 19 bases of the junction left unmatched. The CDR3 DNA reads as TGCGCCAGTGAGGAAGACAGGGGTAAGACTCTCAACACAGATACGCAGTATTTT. This codes for CASEEDRGKTLNTDTQYF.

This clonotype has only a few counts. For the CDR3, the DNA is TGCGCCAGCAGCTTTCGGGGGGCGACAGGGGGCGATGGCTACACCTTC. This codes for CASSFRGATGGDGYTF. The chain recombines TRBV5-1 with TRBJ1-2; 10 bases fit TRBD1. The germline gives CDR1 SGHRS, CDR2 YFSETQ. The CDR3 is 16 residues long. With 2 bases clipped from V and 6 bases from J, the junction kept 10 bases outside the gene matches.

The table lists this clonotype with many counts. The V gene is TRBV20-1, the J gene TRBJ2-1; D unresolved. V was pared by 2 bases and J by 10 bases, with 12 bases between. This CDR3 comprises 12 residues. CDR1 and CDR2 from the germline V gene are DFQATT and SNEGSKA (reference sequence). For the CDR3, the DNA is TGCAGTGCTAGATACGGGTCCTGGGAGCAGTTCTTC. Its protein is CSARYGSWEQFF.

This clonotype was detected many times. The chain carries TRBV29-1 and TRBJ2-7; D not certain. The germline V and J ends were trimmed by 4 bases and 0 bases, with 7 bases remaining between them. Germline-derived CDR1 and CDR2 are SQVTM and ANQGSEA. The CDR3 contains 12 residues. The CDR3 sequence is CSVGVYSYEQYF. The CDR3 region has the DNA TGCAGCGTTGGAGTTTACTCCTACGAGCAGTACTTC.